What follows are 12 T cell receptor beta chains derived from one specimen sequenced in a study of cytomegalovirus exposure and HLA in healthy donors. The primer mix had 60 Vbeta and 13 Jbeta primers. Sequencing was performed with immunoSEQ multiplex PCR; in TCRdb, only in-frame clones are kept and a portion is missing. The sample contains over 85,000 clones, over 80% of which appear only once. The specimen was PBMCs. The receptors originated from a man aged 35 to 55 in good health and CMV-seronegative.

This clone has a single count. The rearrangement joins TRBV2 to TRBJ1-1, with D hard to call. The germline gives CDR1 SNHLY, CDR2 FYNNEI. The CDR3 has 12 amino acids. The V and J ends lost 11 bases and 3 bases respectively, with 13 bases between them. The CDR3 here is CASAQSYTEAFF. As DNA, the CDR3 is TGTGCCTCGGCACAGAGCTACACTGAAGCTTTCTTT.

This chain links TRBV6-1 with TRBJ2-5; TRBD2 aligns across 8 bases. There are 14 residues in the CDR3. In germline, CDR1 is MNHNS, CDR2 SASEGT. J lost 1 base, V lost 5 bases, and 3 bases had no gene match. The CDR3 region has the DNA TGTGCCAGCAGTCCCAGCGGGGGCCAAGAGACCCAGTACTTC. Translated: CASSPSGGQETQYF.

The V call is TRBV10-3, the J call TRBJ2-3; 9 positions agree with TRBD1. The length of the CDR3 is 15 residues. With V trimmed by 6 bases and J by 0 bases, 4 bases remained unmatched. CDR1 and CDR2 (germline): ENHRY, SYGVKD. This CDR3 reads CAISGTGLSTDTQYF. The CDR3 bases are TGTGCCATCAGCGGGACAGGGCTTAGCACAGATACGCAGTATTTT.

This clone was found once. The chain combines TRBV10-3 with TRBJ1-2, with no clear D. Germline-derived CDR1 and CDR2 are ENHRY and SYGVKD. With 8 bases removed from V and 0 bases from J, the gap between germline ends came to 13 bases. The CDR3 consists of 14 residues. CDR3: CAIGGGGANYGYTF. As DNA, the CDR3 is TGTGCCATCGGAGGAGGAGGAGCTAACTATGGCTACACCTTC.

The J gene is TRBJ2-7, the V gene TRBV18; 7 bases map to TRBD2. Germline CDR1 reads KGHSH; CDR2 reads LQKENI. V gave up 3 bases and J gave up 3 bases; unmatched junction bases: 2. This CDR3 spans 13 amino acids. Here the CDR3 reads CASSPGGGYEQYF. Here the CDR3 DNA reads TGTGCCAGCTCACCGGGGGGGGGCTACGAGCAGTACTTC.

On this clone: The junction and the germline gene differ at one end; a read error may be behind it. This sequence joins TRBV27 and TRBJ2-7, with TRBD1 matching over 9 bases. Germline lookup yields CDR1 MNHEY and CDR2 SMNVEV (reference sequence). There are 13 residues in the CDR3. CDR3 sequence reads: CASRDRVSYEQYF. CDR3 coding DNA: TGTGCCAGCCGGGACAGGGTCTCCTACGAGCAGTATTTC.

The rearrangement joins TRBV19 to TRBJ2-2; weak D call: TRBD1 (6 bases). This CDR3 has 13 amino acids. V was pared by 1 base and J by 10 bases, with 10 bases between. The germline gives CDR1 LNHDA, CDR2 SQIVND (reference sequence). The CDR3 sequence: CASSIGWGQELFF. CDR3 sequence (DNA): TGTGCCAGTAGTATAGGGTGGGGACAGGAGCTGTTTTTT.

In DNA form, the CDR3 reads TGTGCCAGCAGCTCATCCTCTCCGTCCGGACAGAGCATTCAGTACTTC. This encodes CASSSSSPSGQSIQYF. The chain joins TRBV7-3 to TRBJ2-4, with D possibly TRBD1 on 6 matching bases. CDR1 is SGHTA and CDR2 is FQGTGA in the germline V gene. Trimming took 4 bases from V and 9 from J, leaving 22 bases between them. This CDR3 contains 16 residues.

The gene calls are TRBV5-1 and TRBJ1-2, with TRBD1 matching 9 bases. Per the germline V gene, CDR1 is SGHRS and CDR2 is YFSETQ. CDR3 length: 15 amino acids. V was pared by 5 bases and J by 6 bases, with 11 bases of the junction left unmatched. CDR3 in amino acids: CASSLRTGAFNGYTF. The CDR3 nucleotides read TGCGCCAGCAGTTTAAGGACAGGGGCGTTCAATGGCTACACCTTC.

In regard to this clone: The junction does not match germline at one end; this may be a read error. The sample contains more than one DNA sequence encoding this CDR3. The J gene is TRBJ1-1, the V gene TRBV27; maybe TRBD1 (5 bases). Per germline, CDR1 MNHEY and CDR2 SMNVEV (reference sequence). This CDR3 comprises 14 residues. CDR3 protein: CASSWKGRGTEAFF. CDR3 nucleotides: TGTGCCAGCAGTTGGAAGGGGCGGGGGACTGAAGCCTTCTTT.

The chain carries TRBV7-2 and TRBJ2-5; 9 bases are shared with TRBD2. V lost 5 bases to trimming and J lost 0 bases; unmatched junction nucleotides: 16. The V gene's germline CDR1 is SGHTA and CDR2 FQGNSA. This CDR3 is 19 amino acids long. The CDR3 sequence is CASSPVAYASGAYQETQYF. CDR3 DNA sequence: TGTGCCAGCAGCCCCGTCGCGTATGCTAGCGGGGCATACCAAGAGACCCAGTACTTC.

The J gene is TRBJ1-1, the V gene TRBV6-1; no firm D call. This CDR3 region has 14 residues. The V end lost 4 bases, the J end lost 3 bases, and 12 bases lay between the germline ends. CDR1 is MNHNS, CDR2 SASEGT, per germline. CDR3 in DNA: TGTGCCAGCAGTGTTCGTCAGTTCGACACTGAAGCTTTCTTT. This sequence encodes CASSVRQFDTEAFF.